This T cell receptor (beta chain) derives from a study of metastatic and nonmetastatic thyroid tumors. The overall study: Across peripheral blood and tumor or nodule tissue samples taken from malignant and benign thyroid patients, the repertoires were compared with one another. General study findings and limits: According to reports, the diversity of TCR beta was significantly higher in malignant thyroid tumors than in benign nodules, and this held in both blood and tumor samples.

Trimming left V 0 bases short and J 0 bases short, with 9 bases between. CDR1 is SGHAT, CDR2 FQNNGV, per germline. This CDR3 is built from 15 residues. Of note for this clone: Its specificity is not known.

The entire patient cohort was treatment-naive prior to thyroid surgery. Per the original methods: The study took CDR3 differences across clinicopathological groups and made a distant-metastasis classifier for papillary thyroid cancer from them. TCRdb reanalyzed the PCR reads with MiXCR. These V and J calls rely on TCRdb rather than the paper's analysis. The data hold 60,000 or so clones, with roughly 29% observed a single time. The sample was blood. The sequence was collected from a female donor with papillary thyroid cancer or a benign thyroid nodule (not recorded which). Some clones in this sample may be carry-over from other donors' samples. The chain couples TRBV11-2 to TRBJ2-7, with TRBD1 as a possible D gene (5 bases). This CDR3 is CASSLEGVSSYEQYF. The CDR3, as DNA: TGTGCCAGCAGCTTAGAAGGGGTCAGCTCCTACGAGCAGTACTTC.